The next 21 T cell receptor beta chains were all read from a single sample in a study of T cells after yellow fever vaccination. TCRdb ran MiXCR on the 5' RACE reads and lists one entry per CDR3 protein. The repertoire holds 500,000 to 650,000 distinct CDR3 sequences, roughly an eighth seen once, with approximately 15% in the top ten. This specimen was PBMCs, taken on the day of the yellow fever booster vaccination. Receptor source: a man aged 25-45 years who received the YFV17D yellow fever vaccine.

This clonotype has only a few counts. The gene calls are TRBV28 and TRBJ1-2, with D perhaps TRBD1 (6 bases). CDR1 and CDR2 from the germline V gene are MDHEN and SYDVKM. Trimming shortened V by 3 bases and J by 4 bases, and 18 bases separated the two germline ends. This CDR3 spans 16 amino acids. The CDR3, as DNA: TGTGCCAGCAGTTTGCCCCGGGGGGCGCCGGGCTATGGCTACACCTTC. Translation gives CASSLPRGAPGYGYTF.

This chain joins TRBV4-2 and TRBJ2-7; the D is unclear. The CDR3 covers 13 residues. In germline, CDR1 is LGHNA, CDR2 YNFKEQ. V was cut by 0 bases and J by 3 bases, with 6 bases left in between. This CDR3 is CASSQEPLYEQYF. The CDR3 DNA follows: TGTGCCAGCAGCCAAGAACCCCTCTACGAGCAGTACTTC.

J is TRBJ1-2 and V is TRBV21-1; no DNA check was done on the table's D call, TRBD1. TRBV21-1 is a known pseudogene. The CDR3 totals 16 residues. The CDR3 sequence: CASSNSGTGGVYGYTF. The DNA for the CDR3 is TGTGCCAGCAGTAATTCCGGGACAGGGGGTGTCTATGGCTACACCTTC.

The V and J genes are TRBV12-3 or TRBV12-4 and TRBJ1-6, with TRBD1 identical over 11 bases. V shed 3 bases and J 6 bases; nucleotides not matched to a gene: 1. The CDR3 has 15 amino acids. Here the CDR3 reads CASSLDRGPNSPLHF. In nucleotides, the CDR3 is TGTGCCAGCAGTTTGGACAGGGGGCCTAATTCACCCCTCCACTTT.

The genes are TRBV7-2 and TRBJ2-5; 7 bases align to TRBD2. Germline V lookup: CDR1 SGHTA, CDR2 FQGNSA. The CDR3 covers 13 residues. The ends lost 5 bases at V and 4 bases at J; junction bases unmatched: 4. CDR3 in amino acids: CASSAGGRETQYF. CDR3 DNA: TGTGCCAGCAGCGCCGGGGGGAGAGAGACCCAGTACTTC.

This clonotype was picked up a small number of times. The V call is TRBV29-1, the J call TRBJ2-7; no definite D call. V shed 6 bases and J shed 2 bases, with 11 bases lying between them. The CDR3 has 12 amino acids. Germline CDR1 and CDR2: SQVTM and ANQGSEA. The CDR3, as DNA: TGCAGCGTCCAAGCAACTACCTACGAGCAGTACTTC. This encodes CSVQATTYEQYF.

The chain uses TRBV5-1 and TRBJ2-7, with 8 bases lining up with TRBD2. The ends lost 0 bases at V and 4 bases at J; junction bases unmatched: 6. The germline CDR1 and CDR2 sequences are SGHRS and YFSETQ. The CDR3 is 15 residues long. This CDR3 reads CASSLDTSGAYEQYF. The DNA of the CDR3 is TGCGCCAGCAGCTTGGATACTAGCGGAGCTTACGAGCAGTACTTC.

This clonotype was picked up a small number of times. This chain joins TRBV12-3 or TRBV12-4 and TRBJ2-3; D remains unclear. Trimming left V 3 bases short and J 5 bases short, with 9 bases between. The CDR3 is 13 residues long. Here the CDR3 reads CASSFTAKDTQYF. DNA of the CDR3: TGTGCCAGCAGTTTCACTGCCAAAGATACGCAGTATTTT.

V and J are TRBV29-1 and TRBJ1-3; D call uncertain. The CDR3 extends over 12 amino acids. Deletions cut 4 bases from V and 4 bases from J, with 8 bases between. Looked up from germline, CDR1 is SQVTM and CDR2 is ANQGSEA. The CDR3 is CSVASDGNTIYF. CDR3 nucleotide sequence: TGCAGCGTTGCCTCAGACGGAAACACCATATATTTT.

This rearrangement joins TRBV18 to TRBJ2-1; D remains unclear. The CDR3 totals 15 residues. V dropped 2 bases and J dropped 1 base, with 9 bases sitting between them. Germline loops: CDR1 KGHSH, CDR2 LQKENI. CDR3 sequence reads: CASSPMVQSYNEQFF. The CDR3 DNA reads TGTGCCAGCTCACCAATGGTGCAATCCTACAATGAGCAGTTCTTC. The full variable domain, its missing parts supplied by reference TRBV18 and TRBJ2-1, is NAGVMQNPRHLVRRRGQEARLRCSPMKGHSHVYWYRQLPEEGLKFMVYLQKENIIDESGMPKERFSAEFPKEGPSILRIQQVVRGDSAAYFCASSPMVQSYNEQFFGPGTRLTVL.

The CDR3 bases are TGTGCCATCAGTCAACCGGGACAGGGGGAGACCCAGTACTTC. Translating gives CAISQPGQGETQYF. The V gene is TRBV10-3, the J gene TRBJ2-5, with 10 positions matching TRBD1. The CDR3 consists of 14 residues. Per the germline V gene, CDR1 is ENHRY and CDR2 is SYGVKD. The junction had 5 bases not matched to a gene; V was cut back by 5 bases and J by 5 bases.

The table lists this clonotype with many counts. The chain is built from TRBV7-2 and TRBJ2-5, with D perhaps TRBD2 (5 bases). V lost 2 bases and J lost 4, with 11 bases in between. This CDR3 contains 14 residues. Per germline, CDR1 SGHTA and CDR2 FQGNSA. CDR3 loop: CASSLYSSSETQYF. The CDR3 coding sequence is TGTGCCAGCAGCTTATATTCTAGCTCAGAGACCCAGTACTTC.

This clonotype came up once. The chain joins TRBV5-8 to TRBJ2-3, with D perhaps matching TRBD2 (5 bases). CDR3 length: 13 residues. Germline loops: CDR1 SGHTS, CDR2 YDEGEE. V was shortened by 5 bases and J by 4 bases, with 11 bases between the two germline ends. The CDR3 bases are TGTGCCAGCAGACGTACGGGATCAGATACGCAGTATTTT. Its translation is CASRRTGSDTQYF. Combining the CDR3 with reference TRBV5-8 and TRBJ2-3 gives the whole variable domain EAGVTQSPTHLIKTRGQQATLRCSPISGHTSVYWYQQALGLGLQFLLWYDEGEERNRGNFPPRFSGRQFPNYSSELNVNALELEDSALYLCASRRTGSDTQYFGPGTRLTVL.

This clonotype appeared a few times. This chain joins TRBV7-2 and TRBJ2-7, with TRBD2 matching over 10 bases. Germline loops: CDR1 SGHTA, CDR2 FQGNSA. V shed 5 bases and J 7 bases; nucleotides not matched to a gene: 11. This CDR3 is 15 amino acids long. In nucleotides, the CDR3 is TGTGCCAGCAGCCGCAGAGCGGGAGGGCCGAATGAGCAGTACTTC. It is translated as CASSRRAGGPNEQYF.

This clonotype was counted a few times. The chain links TRBV20-1 to TRBJ2-1, with TRBD2 identical over 14 bases. J gave up 8 bases and V 7 bases, and 7 bases lay outside the gene matches. CDR3 length: 14 amino acids. Per germline, CDR1 DFQATT and CDR2 SNEGSKA (reference sequence). This chain's CDR3 is CSVPGLAGVYEQFF. The CDR3 DNA follows: TGCAGTGTTCCGGGACTAGCGGGAGTCTATGAGCAGTTCTTC.

In this sample, this clonotype turned up a few times. This sequence joins TRBV7-8 and TRBJ2-1; TRBD2 is a possible D gene (6 bases). This CDR3 is built from 15 residues. Germline V lookup: CDR1 SGHVS, CDR2 FQNEAQ. The germline V and J ends were trimmed by 3 bases and 4 bases, with 13 bases remaining between them. The DNA for the CDR3 is TGTGCCAGCAGCTTCAGGGTCAGCGGGTACAATGAGCAGTTCTTC. Residues: CASSFRVSGYNEQFF.

The chain joins TRBV5-4 to TRBJ2-1, with 7 bases that match TRBD2. V was clipped by 4 bases and J by 3 bases; unmatched bases: 10. The length of the CDR3 is 16 residues. Germline V gene sequence: CDR1 SGHNT, CDR2 YYREEE (reference sequence). The CDR3 region is CASSDIEAGRYNEQFF. The CDR3 DNA follows: TGTGCCAGCAGCGACATCGAAGCGGGGCGCTACAATGAGCAGTTCTTC. The full variable domain, rest sourced from reference TRBV5-4 and TRBJ2-1, is ETGVTQSPTHLIKTRGQQVTLRCSSQSGHNTVSWYQQALGQGPQFIFQYYREEENGRGNFPPRFSGLQFPNYSSELNVNALELDDSALYLCASSDIEAGRYNEQFFGPGTRLTVL.

This chain links TRBV21-1 with TRBJ2-4; the table's D call, TRBD1, was not checked against the DNA. TRBV21-1 is a known pseudogene. The CDR3 is 16 residues long. In DNA form, the CDR3 reads TGTGCCAGCAGACCACAGGGAAGGGGGGCCAAAAACATTCAGTACTTC. It yields the protein CASRPQGRGAKNIQYF.

V and J are TRBV20-1 and TRBJ2-7; TRBD2 is a possible D gene (6 bases). This CDR3 is built from 13 residues. Germline assignment: CDR1 DFQATT and CDR2 SNEGSKA (reference sequence). The V and J ends lost 6 bases and 6 bases respectively, with 18 bases between them. DNA of the CDR3: TGCAGTGCCTCCGGCGGGGCAACCTCCGAGCAGTACTTC. Protein sequence: CSASGGATSEQYF.

This clonotype turned up a few times. The chain recombines TRBV29-1 with TRBJ2-3, with 7 nucleotides matching TRBD2. There are 13 residues in the CDR3. Trimming removed 7 bases from V and 4 bases from J; junction bases left unmatched: 8. CDR1 is SQVTM, CDR2 ANQGSEA, per germline. CDR3 sequence (DNA): TGCAGCGCCGAGGGAGGGTGGGCAGATACGCAGTATTTT. It yields the protein CSAEGGWADTQYF.

This sequence joins TRBV27 and TRBJ2-5, with 12 bases identical to TRBD1. This CDR3 has 16 residues. V dropped 6 bases and J dropped 3; count of bases not matched to a gene: 8. In germline, CDR1 is MNHEY, CDR2 SMNVEV (reference sequence). The CDR3 coding sequence is TGTGCCAGCAGCGACTGGGACAGGGGGCGAAAAGAGACCCAGTACTTC. Translating gives CASSDWDRGRKETQYF.